Shown below are 29 T cell receptor beta chains from a single sample sequenced in a study of T-cell reconstitution after alpha-beta-depleted transplantation in children. As it was prepared, the TCRbeta library received unique molecular identifiers. TCRdb ran MiXCR on the PCR reads and lists one entry per CDR3 protein. The table has 550,000 to 800,000 distinct CDR3 sequences, under 15% seen once. Sample: PBMCs, taken before TCRalphabeta/CD19-depleted stem cell transplant. The receptors here all came from a girl aged 2 to 10 with congenital amegakaryocytic thrombocytopenia, due to receive a stem cell transplant.

To note about this clonotype: The junction and the germline gene differ at one end; a read error may be behind it. The V gene is TRBV30, the J gene TRBJ2-3; D gene uncertain. CDR3 length: 9 amino acids. Looked up from germline, CDR1 is GTSNPN and CDR2 is SVGIG (reference sequence). The CDR3 sequence: CAWSSAKPF. CDR3 nucleotide sequence: TGTGCCTGGAGTTCAGCGAAACCTTTT.

This clonotype came up many times. The chain uses TRBV20-1 and TRBJ2-1; 8 nucleotides match TRBD2. Germline V gives CDR1 DFQATT, CDR2 SNEGSKA (reference sequence). The CDR3 length is 12 residues. V gave up 2 bases and J gave up 8 bases; unmatched junction bases: 2. CDR3: CSARREGDEQFF. DNA of the CDR3: TGCAGTGCTAGACGGGAGGGGGATGAGCAGTTCTTC.

This clonotype showed up many times. The gene calls are TRBV29-1 and TRBJ1-4, with a possible D match to TRBD1 (5 bases). Germline V lookup: CDR1 SQVTM, CDR2 ANQGSEA. CDR3 length equals 14 residues. Trimming shortened V by 0 bases and J by 6 bases, and 11 bases separated the two germline ends. The DNA of the CDR3 is TGCAGCGTTGAAGATACGGGGGGGGATGAAAAACTGTTTTTT. Residues: CSVEDTGGDEKLFF.

This clonotype has a count of ten or more. This chain joins TRBV12-3 or TRBV12-4 and TRBJ2-5, with D tentatively TRBD1 (5 bases). V lost 3 bases and J 5 bases, leaving 16 bases between the germline ends. The CDR3 loop spans 15 amino acids. CDR3 DNA: TGTGCCAGCAGTTTCGGAGTCAACTCAGGGGAGACCCAGTACTTC. Protein product: CASSFGVNSGETQYF.

This clonotype was observed many times. The J gene is TRBJ2-1, the V gene TRBV29-1; tentatively, D is TRBD1 or TRBD2 (5 bases each). The V gene's germline CDR1 is SQVTM and CDR2 ANQGSEA. This CDR3 spans 11 amino acids. Trimming stripped 4 bases from V and 7 bases from J, with 8 bases between. The CDR3 sequence: CSVVGENEQFF. CDR3 in DNA: TGCAGCGTTGTGGGGGAAAATGAGCAGTTCTTC.

This clonotype has more than one count but fewer than ten. The chain links TRBV5-1 to TRBJ1-6; 7 bases are a match to TRBD1. The CDR3 is 14 amino acids. Trimming took 4 bases from V and 10 from J; bases not matched to a gene: 8. Germline values: CDR1 SGHRS, CDR2 YFSETQ. The CDR3 is CASSPQGQDSPLHF. CDR3 sequence (DNA): TGCGCCAGCAGCCCACAAGGACAGGACTCACCCCTCCACTTT.

The CDR3 DNA sequence: TGTGCCAGCAGCATCGAATCCTACAATGAGCAGTTCTTC. This sequence encodes CASSIESYNEQFF. The chain recombines TRBV7-9 with TRBJ2-1; D gene uncertain. Trimming cost V 5 bases and J 1 base, with 6 bases left between them. CDR3 length: 13 amino acids. From germline, CDR1 is SEHNR and CDR2 FQNEAQ (reference sequence).

The chain uses TRBV11-1 and TRBJ2-1; 11 bases are shared with TRBD2. The CDR3 is made up of 20 amino acids. After removal of 0 bases from V and 0 bases from J, the junction contained 10 bases not matched to a gene. Germline CDR1 is SGHAT and CDR2 is FQDESV (reference sequence). As DNA, the CDR3 is TGTGCCAGCAGCTTAGCGCTAGCGGGAGGCACAATTAGCTCCTACAATGAGCAGTTCTTC. Translation: CASSLALAGGTISSYNEQFF.

V gene TRBV5-5 combines with J gene TRBJ1-1; D is unresolved. Trimming removed 5 bases from V and 0 bases from J, with 11 bases in between. The germline V gene has CDR1 SGHKS and CDR2 YYEKEE (reference sequence). The CDR3 length is 14 residues. CDR3 nucleotides: TGTGCCAGCAGGCAGGAACTGATGAACACTGAAGCTTTCTTT. Translation: CASRQELMNTEAFF.

This clonotype showed up just a few times. This chain's CDR3 is CASSLAIDTQYF. The CDR3 DNA is TGTGCCAGCAGCTTGGCTATAGATACGCAGTATTTT. V and J are TRBV5-5 and TRBJ2-3; D unclear. The germline V and J ends were trimmed by 0 bases and 5 bases, with 4 bases remaining between them. The germline V gene has CDR1 SGHKS and CDR2 YYEKEE (reference sequence). There are 12 residues in the CDR3.

This clonotype has more than one count but fewer than ten. The rearrangement links TRBV12-3 or TRBV12-4 to TRBJ2-1, with 9 nucleotides matching TRBD1. The CDR3 length is 14 residues. The junction had 5 bases not matched to a gene; V was cut back by 6 bases and J by 5 bases. The CDR3 DNA sequence: TGTGCCAGCAGCGGACAGGGGTTCGACAATGAGCAGTTCTTC. Protein product: CASSGQGFDNEQFF.

This clonotype was counted ten times or more. V is TRBV12-3 or TRBV12-4 and J is TRBJ1-1; no clear D. The CDR3 spans 13 residues. Trimming pared 6 bases from V and 3 bases from J, leaving 11 bases between. For the CDR3, the DNA is TGTGCCAGCAGCAACCGACGGGACACTGAAGCTTTCTTT. This sequence encodes CASSNRRDTEAFF.

This clonotype was observed a few times. This chain links TRBV9 with TRBJ2-1; 9 bases are a match to TRBD2. V lost 3 bases to trimming and J lost 0 bases; unmatched junction nucleotides: 4. The CDR3 is 16 residues long. CDR1 is SGDLS and CDR2 is YYNGEE in the germline V gene. The CDR3: CASSGIAGDSYNEQFF. The DNA for the CDR3 is TGTGCCAGCAGCGGAATAGCGGGAGACTCCTACAATGAGCAGTTCTTC. Variable domain in full (rest from reference TRBV9 and TRBJ2-1): DSGVTQTPKHLITATGQRVTLRCSPRSGDLSVYWYQQSLDQGLQFLIQYYNGEERAKGNILERFSAQQFPDLHSELNLSSLELGDSALYFCASSGIAGDSYNEQFFGPGTRLTVL.

This clonotype was seen at least ten times. This rearrangement joins TRBV5-1 to TRBJ2-7; no reliable D call. There are 11 residues in the CDR3. V gave up 4 bases and J gave up 3 bases, with 5 bases separating them. Germline V gives CDR1 SGHRS, CDR2 YFSETQ. The DNA of the CDR3 is TGCGCCAGCAGCAACTTCTACGAGCAGTACTTC. This encodes CASSNFYEQYF.

At least ten counts were recorded for this clonotype. The genes are TRBV5-1 and TRBJ1-2; possibly TRBD1 for D (5 bases). Germline CDR1 reads SGHRS; CDR2 reads YFSETQ. The germline V and J ends were trimmed by 3 bases and 4 bases, with 16 bases remaining between them. The CDR3 sequence is 15 residues long. The CDR3 here is CASSSPGRKFYGYTF. The CDR3 DNA sequence: TGCGCCAGCAGCTCACCGGGACGCAAATTCTATGGCTACACCTTC. The full variable domain, in which reference TRBV5-1 and TRBJ1-2 provide the parts outside the CDR3, is KAGVTQTPRYLIKTRGQQVTLSCSPISGHRSVSWYQQTPGQGLQFLFEYFSETQRNKGNFPGRFSGRQFSNSRSEMNVSTLELGDSALYLCASSSPGRKFYGYTFGSGTRLTVV.

This clonotype was detected only a few times. The chain employs TRBV18 and TRBJ2-4; D is perhaps TRBD2 (5 bases). This CDR3 is 13 amino acids long. Between the trimmed V and J ends, which lost 10 bases and 5 bases, there was a span of 15 bases. The V gene's germline CDR1 is KGHSH and CDR2 LQKENI. In DNA, the CDR3 is TGTGCCACCCGTGGGGAGTCCCAAAACATTCAGTACTTC. This gives the protein CATRGESQNIQYF.

Turning to this clonotype: The junction and the germline gene differ at one end; a read error may be behind it. The rearrangement links TRBV5-1 to TRBJ2-4; maybe TRBD1 (5 bases). Per the germline V gene, CDR1 is SGHRS and CDR2 is YFSETQ. This CDR3 is 15 amino acids long. The CDR3 loop reads CASRLVGHERHIQYF. The CDR3 nucleotides read TGCGCCAGCAGATTGGTGGGGCATGAGAGGCACATTCAGTACTTC.

This clonotype was found many times. The chain couples TRBV2 to TRBJ1-2; D is perhaps TRBD1 (5 bases). V was pared by 0 bases and J by 13 bases, with 18 bases between. The CDR3 has 14 amino acids. Per the germline V gene, CDR1 is SNHLY and CDR2 is FYNNEI. CDR3 coding DNA: TGTGCCAGCAGTGAAGCGGGGGTAGACCACGGGGGCACCTTC. Translated: CASSEAGVDHGGTF.

This clonotype appeared a few times. The chain employs TRBV7-2 and TRBJ2-5; D is perhaps TRBD1 (6 bases). The length of the CDR3 is 14 residues. Between the trimmed V and J ends, which lost 1 base and 6 bases, there was a span of 12 bases. CDR1 is SGHTA, CDR2 FQGNSA, per germline. The CDR3 sequence: CASSLGGGRKTQYF. The CDR3 coding sequence is TGTGCCAGCAGCTTAGGAGGGGGTAGAAAGACCCAGTACTTC.

J is TRBJ2-7 and V is TRBV20-1; 9 bases agree with TRBD2. This CDR3 region has 15 residues. Germline values: CDR1 DFQATT, CDR2 SNEGSKA (reference sequence). V lost 1 base to trimming and J lost 2 bases; unmatched junction nucleotides: 6. This CDR3 reads CSARGPSGITYEQYF. DNA for the CDR3: TGCAGTGCTAGAGGACCTAGCGGGATCACCTACGAGCAGTACTTC.

This clonotype was detected many times. The gene calls are TRBV5-1 and TRBJ1-5; tentative D call: TRBD1 (5 bases). This CDR3 is 13 amino acids long. Germline assignment: CDR1 SGHRS and CDR2 YFSETQ. Trimming shortened V by 0 bases and J by 6 bases, and 7 bases separated the two germline ends. The CDR3 nucleotides read TGCGCCAGCAGCTTGGATCAGGGTCAGCCCCAGCATTTT. Its protein is CASSLDQGQPQHF. Combining the CDR3 with reference TRBV5-1 and TRBJ1-5 gives the whole variable domain KAGVTQTPRYLIKTRGQQVTLSCSPISGHRSVSWYQQTPGQGLQFLFEYFSETQRNKGNFPGRFSGRQFSNSRSEMNVSTLELGDSALYLCASSLDQGQPQHFGDGTRLSIL.

This clonotype was found many times. The chain employs TRBV19 and TRBJ2-1, with a possible D match to TRBD2 (6 bases). This CDR3 region has 13 residues. CDR1 is LNHDA and CDR2 is SQIVND in the germline V gene (reference sequence). V was pared by 3 bases and J by 6 bases, with 9 bases between. CDR3 sequence: CASSIGSGNEQFF. The CDR3 coding sequence is TGTGCCAGTAGTATCGGGAGCGGCAATGAGCAGTTCTTC.

This clonotype has just a few counts. This chain links TRBV18 with TRBJ1-2, with a possible D match to TRBD1 (6 bases). Trimming removed 2 bases at V and 3 bases at J, with 13 bases between. Germline CDR1 reads KGHSH; CDR2 reads LQKENI. The CDR3 is 15 amino acids. The CDR3 region has the DNA TGTGCCAGCTCACCAGTGGGGGGCGCCGACTATGGCTACACCTTC. Its translation: CASSPVGGADYGYTF.

This chain links TRBV7-9 with TRBJ2-7; D possibly corresponds to TRBD2 (6 bases). V lost 3 bases, J lost 3 bases, and 12 bases lay in between. Germline values: CDR1 SEHNR, CDR2 FQNEAQ (reference sequence). The CDR3 runs to 14 residues. Here the CDR3 DNA reads TGTGCCAGCAGCTTTACTAGCTCCCACTACGAGCAGTACTTC. Its translation: CASSFTSSHYEQYF. The full variable domain, with the rest looked up from reference TRBV7-9 and TRBJ2-7, is DTGVSQNPRHKITKRGQNVTFRCDPISEHNRLYWYRQTLGQGPEFLTYFQNEAQLEKSRLLSDRFSAERPKGSFSTLEIQRTEQGDSAMYLCASSFTSSHYEQYFGPGTRLTVT.

This clonotype was recorded many times. This chain connects TRBV13 to TRBJ1-1; D is uncertain. The germline V gene has CDR1 PRHDT and CDR2 FYEKMQ (reference sequence). The CDR3 sequence is 13 residues long. Trimming removed 2 bases at V and 1 base at J, with 5 bases between. This CDR3 reads CASSLSPNTEAFF. The CDR3 nucleotides read TGTGCCAGCAGCTTATCCCCGAACACTGAAGCTTTCTTT.

This clonotype was picked up many times. The V and J genes are TRBV24-1 and TRBJ2-2, with TRBD1 matching 8 bases. V shed 4 bases and J 7 bases; nucleotides not matched to a gene: 7. Germline V gives CDR1 KGHDR, CDR2 SFDVKD. The length of the CDR3 is 15 residues. CDR3 sequence (DNA): TGTGCCACCAGTGACCCGGGACAGGTCATCGGGGAGCTGTTTTTT. Its translation is CATSDPGQVIGELFF.

This clonotype has a count of ten or more. V is TRBV10-3 and J is TRBJ1-1, with D perhaps matching TRBD1 (6 bases). V lost 3 bases and J lost 4, with 15 bases in between. Germline assignment: CDR1 ENHRY and CDR2 SYGVKD. The CDR3 is made up of 15 amino acids. Written as DNA, the CDR3 is TGTGCCATCAGTGACAGGGGAGGAGAACGCACTGAAGCTTTCTTT. This encodes CAISDRGGERTEAFF.

This clonotype was picked up many times. The rearrangement links TRBV29-1 to TRBJ2-5; D assignment may be TRBD1 or TRBD2 (5 bases each). The germline V gene has CDR1 SQVTM and CDR2 ANQGSEA. The CDR3 contains 14 residues. Between the trimmed V and J ends, which lost 5 bases and 5 bases, there was a span of 18 bases. For the CDR3, the DNA is TGCAGCGTTCGCCTGGGGGTAGATGTCGAGACCCAGTACTTC. This sequence encodes CSVRLGVDVETQYF.

This clonotype has a count of ten or more. This sequence joins TRBV5-1 and TRBJ1-2; D uncertain. From germline, CDR1 is SGHRS and CDR2 YFSETQ. The CDR3 is 13 amino acids. V was cut by 7 bases and J by 7 bases, with 17 bases left in between. In DNA form, the CDR3 reads TGCGCCAGCCGTGTAGAGAACTCGGGTGGCTACACCTTC. Translated: CASRVENSGGYTF.